The 31 T cell receptor beta chains below all came from one sample that was sequenced in a study of long-term antiretroviral therapy in people with HIV. An immunoSEQ assay, version v3.0, was performed at survey level. Method: immunoSEQ multiplex PCR; TCRdb's copy keeps in-frame clones and lacks some. The repertoire holds tens of thousands of clones, with roughly 96% as singletons. The source was unsorted PBMCs, collected approximately 6.3 years after starting antiretroviral therapy. The receptors stem from a man aged 25-40 years with HIV.

The V gene is TRBV27, the J gene TRBJ2-2; D is undetermined. This CDR3 spans 14 amino acids. The V and J ends lost 3 bases and 5 bases respectively, with 10 bases between them. From germline, CDR1 is MNHEY and CDR2 SMNVEV (reference sequence). The CDR3 DNA reads as TGTGCCAGCAGTTTGCGACCGCTGACCGGGGAGCTGTTTTTT. Its translation: CASSLRPLTGELFF.

This clone came up once. This chain links TRBV4-1 with TRBJ2-2; no clear D gene. The CDR3 is 17 residues long. The germline V gene encodes CDR1 MGHRA and CDR2 YSYEKL. Trimming stripped 5 bases from V and 4 bases from J, with 20 bases between. The CDR3 DNA sequence: TGCGCCAGCAGCTCCTCCATGGGCCACATTTCCACCGGGGAGCTGTTTTTT. Translation gives CASSSSMGHISTGELFF.

The chain combines TRBV9 with TRBJ2-2, with D possibly being TRBD1 (6 bases). The CDR3 consists of 15 residues. Trimming took 0 bases from V and 0 from J, leaving 6 bases between them. CDR1 is SGDLS, CDR2 YYNGEE, per germline. The CDR3 coding sequence is TGTGCCAGCAGCGTAGGGACAGCGAACACCGGGGAGCTGTTTTTT. It specifies CASSVGTANTGELFF.

This chain connects TRBV19 to TRBJ2-1; D is unclear. V lost 5 bases and J 7 bases, leaving 6 bases between the germline ends. Germline values: CDR1 LNHDA, CDR2 SQIVND (reference sequence). The CDR3 runs 11 residues. The CDR3 DNA reads TGTGCCAGTAGTGTAGGAAATGAGCAGTTCTTC. Encoded protein: CASSVGNEQFF.

This clone was recorded only once. This rearrangement joins TRBV7-3 to TRBJ2-7, with a possible D match to TRBD2 (6 bases). The CDR3 extends over 15 amino acids. Germline V CDR1 and CDR2: SGHTA, FQGTGA. V lost 5 bases and J 3 bases, leaving 17 bases between the germline ends. CDR3 region: CASSGPKEGHYEQYF. The CDR3 coding sequence is TGTGCCAGCAGCGGCCCCAAGGAGGGCCACTACGAGCAGTACTTC.

The rearrangement joins TRBV30 to TRBJ2-3; perhaps TRBD2 as D (6 bases). Germline loops: CDR1 GTSNPN, CDR2 SVGIG (reference sequence). The CDR3 spans 15 residues. Trimming took off 1 base at V and 1 base at J, with 12 bases between the two ends. This CDR3 reads CAWSATGTRTDTQYF. The CDR3 region has the DNA TGTGCCTGGAGTGCCACCGGGACTCGCACAGATACGCAGTATTTT.

The V and J genes are TRBV27 and TRBJ2-3, with 8 positions matching TRBD2. Germline CDR1 MNHEY, CDR2 SMNVEV (reference sequence). With V trimmed by 1 base and J by 14 bases, 11 bases remained unmatched. The CDR3 length is 14 residues. The CDR3, as DNA: TGTGCCAGCAGTTTATGGGGCCGGGAGGGCGGAAGGTATTTT. It codes for CASSLWGREGGRYF.

The V and J genes are TRBV6-6 and TRBJ1-5; possibly TRBD1 for D (5 bases). Germline-derived CDR1 and CDR2 are MNHNY and SVGAGI (reference sequence). Trimming took off 0 bases at V and 7 bases at J, with 10 bases between the two ends. The length of the CDR3 is 14 residues. CDR3 protein: CASSYSPGRQPQHF. As DNA, the CDR3 is TGTGCCAGCAGTTACTCGCCAGGGAGGCAGCCCCAGCATTTT.

V usage is TRBV27 and J usage is TRBJ1-1; a weak D match, TRBD1 (5 bases). Germline CDR1 MNHEY, CDR2 SMNVEV (reference sequence). The CDR3 runs to 15 residues. Trimming stripped 3 bases from V and 0 bases from J, with 11 bases between. CDR3 loop: CASSLQGSMNTEAFF. The CDR3, as DNA: TGTGCCAGCAGTTTGCAGGGTTCCATGAACACTGAAGCTTTCTTT.

The chain is built from TRBV10-1 and TRBJ1-1, with 7 bases that match TRBD1. Looked up from germline, CDR1 is WNHNN and CDR2 is SYGVQD (reference sequence). The CDR3 totals 14 residues. Unmatched junction bases numbered 8, after V lost 8 bases and J lost 2 bases. The chain's CDR3 is CASSRDRGNTEAFF. In DNA, the CDR3 is TGCGCCAGCTCGCGGGACAGAGGAAACACTGAAGCTTTCTTT.

The chain combines TRBV2 with TRBJ1-4; 8 positions agree with TRBD1. CDR1 is SNHLY and CDR2 is FYNNEI in the germline V gene. Losses at the gene ends were 4 bases for V and 8 bases for J; bases not matched to a gene: 6. The CDR3 has 14 amino acids. CDR3 DNA sequence: TGTGCCAGCAGTGGCGGACAGGGATGGGAAAAACTGTTTTTT. It translates to CASSGGQGWEKLFF. Filled out from reference TRBV2 and TRBJ1-4, the complete variable domain reads EPEVTQTPSHQVTQMGQEVILRCVPISNHLYFYWYRQILGQKVEFLVSFYNNEISEKSEIFDDQFSVERPDGSNFTLKIRSTKLEDSAMYFCASSGGQGWEKLFFGSGTQLSVL.

This chain joins TRBV7-8 and TRBJ2-5; D is perhaps TRBD2 (6 bases). The CDR3 length is 11 residues. V lost 7 bases and J lost 11, with 14 bases in between. Germline V gene data show CDR1 as SGHVS and CDR2 as FQNEAQ. Here the CDR3 reads CASIGGEVQYF. DNA for the CDR3: TGTGCCAGCATCGGTGGGGAGGTTCAGTACTTC. The whole variable domain, filled in from reference TRBV7-8 and TRBJ2-5, reads GAGVSQSPRYKVAKRGQDVALRCDPISGHVSLFWYQQALGQGPEFLTYFQNEAQLDKSGLPSDRFFAERPEGSVSTLKIQRTQQEDSAVYLCASIGGEVQYFGPGTRLLVL.

The CDR3 here is CASSFYPEDTEAFF. The CDR3 nucleotides are TGCGCCAGCAGCTTTTACCCGGAGGACACTGAAGCTTTCTTT. The chain joins TRBV5-1 to TRBJ1-1; D remains unclear. Germline-derived CDR1 and CDR2 are SGHRS and YFSETQ. The CDR3 has 14 amino acids. Trimming took 2 bases from V and 3 from J, leaving 11 bases between them. Full variable domain (remainder filled in from reference TRBV5-1 and TRBJ1-1): KAGVTQTPRYLIKTRGQQVTLSCSPISGHRSVSWYQQTPGQGLQFLFEYFSETQRNKGNFPGRFSGRQFSNSRSEMNVSTLELGDSALYLCASSFYPEDTEAFFGQGTRLTVV.

V is TRBV7-9 and J is TRBJ1-1; D is ambiguous. There are 16 residues in the CDR3. V was cut by 5 bases and J by 0 bases, with 16 bases left in between. Germline CDR1 is SEHNR and CDR2 is FQNEAQ (reference sequence). The CDR3 sequence is CASSPSQAFMNTEAFF. Here the CDR3 DNA reads TGTGCCAGCAGCCCTTCACAAGCCTTTATGAACACTGAAGCTTTCTTT.

The chain links TRBV27 to TRBJ1-1, with D tentatively TRBD1 (6 bases). The CDR3 contains 15 residues. V gave up 0 bases and J gave up 4 bases, with 12 bases separating them. Germline CDR1 MNHEY, CDR2 SMNVEV (reference sequence). The CDR3 here is CASSLSAGVGTEAFF. CDR3 DNA: TGTGCCAGCAGTTTATCGGCAGGGGTAGGCACTGAAGCTTTCTTT.

The chain couples TRBV5-6 to TRBJ1-2; 7 bases align to TRBD1. Germline loops: CDR1 SGHDT, CDR2 YYEEEE. Trimming at V came to 4 bases and at J to 2 bases, leaving 8 bases not matched to a gene. The CDR3 has 15 residues. The CDR3 loop is CASSSGTDPNYGYTF. The CDR3 DNA is TGTGCCAGCAGCAGCGGGACAGACCCCAACTATGGCTACACCTTC.

This clone was detected once. The rearrangement uses TRBV10-3 and TRBJ2-1; possible D gene TRBD2, 5 bases. Per germline, CDR1 ENHRY and CDR2 SYGVKD. V was trimmed by 3 bases and J by 5 bases, leaving 14 bases between them. This CDR3 has 15 residues. The CDR3 DNA is TGTGCCATCAGTGATCCTGCTAGCTACCACAATGAGCAGTTCTTC. This codes for CAISDPASYHNEQFF.

The chain recombines TRBV10-3 with TRBJ1-4; D is undetermined. V was clipped by 2 bases and J by 7 bases, with 14 bases between them. CDR1 ENHRY and CDR2 SYGVKD come from the germline V gene. The length of the CDR3 is 15 residues. CDR3 nucleotide sequence: TGTGCCATCAGTGAGGGGCCCAAGGGCAGTGAAAAACTGTTTTTT. This encodes CAISEGPKGSEKLFF.

This sequence joins TRBV30 and TRBJ2-5; TRBD2 agrees at 11 bases. With 0 bases clipped from V and 9 bases from J, the junction kept 3 bases outside the gene matches. Germline V lookup: CDR1 GTSNPN, CDR2 SVGIG (reference sequence). The CDR3 runs to 13 residues. In DNA form, the CDR3 reads TGTGCCTGGAGTGTATCTAGCGGGAGGTCCCAGTACTTC. It encodes CAWSVSSGRSQYF.

This clone was counted once. J is TRBJ2-3 and V is TRBV7-3, with 9 positions matching TRBD2. Germline-derived CDR1 and CDR2 are SGHTA and FQGTGA. V lost 5 bases, J lost 0 bases, and 12 bases stayed unmatched. CDR3 length equals 18 residues. The CDR3 coding sequence is TGTGCCAGCAGCGCAATCGTAGGACTAGCGCTGAGCACAGATACGCAGTATTTT. Its translation: CASSAIVGLALSTDTQYF.

V is TRBV6-1 and J is TRBJ1-5; no reliable D call. Trimming pared 6 bases from V and 4 bases from J, leaving 10 bases between. The CDR3 has 13 residues. Germline loops: CDR1 MNHNS, CDR2 SASEGT. CDR3 DNA sequence: TGTGCCAGCAGCCCCGGACGGAATCAGCCCCAGCATTTT. Translation gives CASSPGRNQPQHF.

V and J are TRBV5-8 and TRBJ2-7; D is perhaps TRBD1 or TRBD2 (5 bases each). This CDR3 comprises 14 residues. V dropped 2 bases and J dropped 7 bases, with 16 bases sitting between them. CDR1 and CDR2 (germline): SGHTS, YDEGEE. This chain's CDR3 is CASSFEGNWVEQYF. In DNA, the CDR3 is TGTGCCAGCAGCTTTGAGGGGAATTGGGTGGAGCAGTACTTC.

The chain joins TRBV11-2 to TRBJ1-1; 12 bases align to TRBD1. V trimming: 5 bases; J trimming: 11 bases; junction bases outside the gene matches: 12. The germline gives CDR1 SGHAT, CDR2 FQNNGV. This CDR3 is 15 amino acids long. The CDR3 DNA reads as TGTGCCAGCAGCGCCCGGGACAGGGGGCATCTGGGGGCTTTCTTT. Translation: CASSARDRGHLGAFF.

V is TRBV27 and J is TRBJ2-7; D is possibly TRBD1 or TRBD2 (5 bases each). V gave up 0 bases and J gave up 2 bases, with 8 bases separating them. The V gene's germline CDR1 is MNHEY and CDR2 SMNVEV (reference sequence). This CDR3 spans 14 amino acids. In DNA form, the CDR3 reads TGTGCCAGCAGTTTATCGGGACGTGCCTACGAGCAGTACTTC. Protein: CASSLSGRAYEQYF.

A note on this clone: Other DNA variants within this sample encode the same CDR3. The V call is TRBV27, the J call TRBJ2-3; TRBD2 might be the D (5 bases). The CDR3 has 15 amino acids. CDR1 and CDR2 from the germline V gene are MNHEY and SMNVEV (reference sequence). The ends were cut back, 6 bases at V and 0 bases at J, with 13 bases in the middle. CDR3 sequence (DNA): TGTGCCAGCAGCCTAGGGAGTTCTAGCACAGATACGCAGTATTTT. Protein sequence: CASSLGSSSTDTQYF.

The chain combines TRBV29-1 with TRBJ2-1; 8 nucleotides agree with TRBD1. The CDR3 is made up of 13 amino acids. Germline V lookup: CDR1 SQVTM, CDR2 ANQGSEA. Losses at the gene ends were 7 bases for V and 6 bases for J; bases not matched to a gene: 8. CDR3 amino acids: CSAGQGIANEQFF. As DNA, the CDR3 is TGCAGCGCCGGACAGGGAATAGCCAATGAGCAGTTCTTC.

The chain is built from TRBV5-1 and TRBJ1-2, with 9 bases aligning to TRBD1. The CDR3 contains 14 residues. CDR1 is SGHRS and CDR2 is YFSETQ in the germline V gene. Trimming took 7 bases from V and 6 from J; bases not matched to a gene: 10. CDR3 residues: CASADTGGGDGYTF. The DNA of the CDR3 is TGCGCCAGCGCGGATACAGGGGGCGGGGATGGCTACACCTTC.

V is TRBV4-1 and J is TRBJ2-1; D is unresolved. V was pared by 3 bases and J by 3 bases, with 15 bases between. There are 16 residues in the CDR3. CDR1 and CDR2 from the germline V gene are MGHRA and YSYEKL. CDR3 nucleotides: TGCGCCAGCAGCCACACTGGCCTAGTAGGCTACAATGAGCAGTTCTTC. It specifies CASSHTGLVGYNEQFF.

This chain uses TRBV6-4 with TRBJ2-2; D is unclear. The CDR3 has 14 amino acids. Germline V gene sequence: CDR1 MRHNA, CDR2 SNTAGT. V gave up 2 bases and J gave up 4 bases, with 8 bases separating them. The CDR3 DNA follows: TGTGCCAGCAGTGACGGGCAGCCCACCGGGGAGCTGTTTTTT. This gives the protein CASSDGQPTGELFF.

This sequence joins TRBV19 and TRBJ2-1; D gene ambiguous. CDR1 and CDR2 from the germline V gene are LNHDA and SQIVND (reference sequence). V shed 5 bases and J shed 6 bases, with 14 bases lying between them. The CDR3 loop spans 14 amino acids. As DNA, the CDR3 is TGTGCCAGTAGTCCCCGACCTCCCCTCAATGAGCAGTTCTTC. Protein sequence: CASSPRPPLNEQFF.

This chain joins TRBV19 and TRBJ2-7, with D tentatively TRBD1 (6 bases). Trimming took 2 bases from V and 6 from J, leaving 8 bases between them. CDR1 LNHDA and CDR2 SQIVND come from the germline V gene (reference sequence). The CDR3 has 12 residues. The CDR3 loop is CASSILGAEQYF. In DNA form, the CDR3 reads TGTGCCAGTAGTATACTGGGGGCCGAGCAGTACTTC.